These 23 T cell receptor beta chains were sequenced from one sample in a study of T cell responses to AZD1222 COVID-19 vaccine. Data came from immunoSEQ multiplex PCR; TCRdb stores just in-frame clones and leaves some out. Counted here are about 200,000 clones, around 90% occurring once; the ten biggest clones make up about 8%. The sequenced sample was peripheral blood, obtained on day 0 of AZD1222 vaccination. The receptor source for this set is an adult in good health.

J is TRBJ2-5 and V is TRBV11-2, with 9 bases matching TRBD2. The CDR3 is made up of 15 amino acids. Germline V lookup: CDR1 SGHAT, CDR2 FQNNGV. Trimming cost V 1 base and J 5 bases; bases outside gene matches: 5. In DNA, the CDR3 is TGTGCCAGCAGCTTAGCAGCGGGGGGTCACGAGACCCAGTACTTC. This gives the protein CASSLAAGGHETQYF.

The chain recombines TRBV28 with TRBJ2-7, with TRBD1 matching 10 bases. The J segment lost 6 bases and the V segment lost 7 bases, leaving 6 bases of the junction unmatched. The CDR3 has 13 amino acids. The germline V gene encodes CDR1 MDHEN and CDR2 SYDVKM. CDR3 sequence (DNA): TGTGCCAGCAAAGAGACAGGGGGCTCCGAGCAGTACTTC. It encodes CASKETGGSEQYF.

This chain links TRBV5-1 with TRBJ1-2, with TRBD1 as a possible D gene (6 bases). V was cut by 2 bases and J by 8 bases, with 13 bases left in between. CDR1 SGHRS and CDR2 YFSETQ come from the germline V gene. CDR3 length: 13 residues. The CDR3 loop reads CASSFSGAEGYTF. CDR3 nucleotides: TGCGCCAGCAGCTTCTCAGGGGCGGAAGGCTACACCTTC. Full variable domain (outside the CDR3, taken from reference TRBV5-1 and TRBJ1-2): KAGVTQTPRYLIKTRGQQVTLSCSPISGHRSVSWYQQTPGQGLQFLFEYFSETQRNKGNFPGRFSGRQFSNSRSEMNVSTLELGDSALYLCASSFSGAEGYTFGSGTRLTVV.

V usage is TRBV25-1 and J usage is TRBJ1-4, with no clear D. Trimming took off 4 bases at V and 1 base at J, with 13 bases between the two ends. Germline V gene lookup returns CDR1 MGHDK and CDR2 SYGVNS. The CDR3 runs to 16 residues. Written as DNA, the CDR3 is TGTGCCAGCAGTGTTCAAGGGAAGGGAACTAATGAAAAACTGTTTTTT. It encodes CASSVQGKGTNEKLFF.

V is TRBV11-1 and J is TRBJ2-3; 9 nucleotides align to TRBD1. The V gene end was trimmed by 5 bases and the J gene end by 1 base; junction bases not matched to a gene: 7. CDR3 length: 16 amino acids. Germline CDR1 and CDR2: SGHAT and FQDESV (reference sequence). CDR3: CASSTDRGGGTDTQYF. CDR3 nucleotide sequence: TGTGCCAGCAGCACGGACAGGGGAGGGGGCACAGATACGCAGTATTTT.

The genes are TRBV10-3 and TRBJ1-2; TRBD1 matches 10 bases. The CDR3 is 15 residues long. Per germline, CDR1 ENHRY and CDR2 SYGVKD. Trimming removed 5 bases from V and 7 bases from J; junction bases left unmatched: 10. CDR3: CAISNWDRGQSGYTF. In DNA form, the CDR3 reads TGTGCCATCAGTAACTGGGACAGGGGACAGAGTGGCTACACCTTC.

The gene calls are TRBV2 and TRBJ1-5; possibly TRBD1 for D (5 bases). Trimming cost V 1 base and J 7 bases, with 11 bases left between them. The length of the CDR3 is 14 residues. Germline V gene lookup returns CDR1 SNHLY and CDR2 FYNNEI. CDR3 coding DNA: TGTGCCAGCAGTGAAGAGGGGAGGGGACAGCCCCAGCATTTT. This sequence encodes CASSEEGRGQPQHF. Based on the CDR3 plus reference TRBV2 and TRBJ1-5, the full variable domain is EPEVTQTPSHQVTQMGQEVILRCVPISNHLYFYWYRQILGQKVEFLVSFYNNEISEKSEIFDDQFSVERPDGSNFTLKIRSTKLEDSAMYFCASSEEGRGQPQHFGDGTRLSIL.

The chain couples TRBV28 to TRBJ1-4; D remains unclear. V lost 6 bases, J lost 2 bases, and 13 bases lay in between. This CDR3 comprises 15 residues. Germline lookup yields CDR1 MDHEN and CDR2 SYDVKM. The CDR3 DNA sequence: TGTGCCAGCAGCGGGTGGGCAGCCACTAATGAAAAACTGTTTTTT. It is translated as CASSGWAATNEKLFF.

The chain recombines TRBV2 with TRBJ2-7, with TRBD2 matching 14 bases. The CDR3 loop spans 17 amino acids. Germline trimming cut 6 bases from V and 5 bases from J; bases unmatched to any gene: 12. Germline V lookup: CDR1 SNHLY, CDR2 FYNNEI. CDR3 in amino acids: CASRSRLAGGQNDEQYF. CDR3 bases: TGTGCCAGCAGAAGTCGACTAGCGGGGGGGCAAAACGACGAGCAGTACTTC.

The chain employs TRBV21-1 and TRBJ2-6. TRBV21-1 is labeled a pseudogene. The CDR3 covers 14 residues. This CDR3 reads CASSKGRGANVLTF. The CDR3 region has the DNA TGTGCCAGCAGCAAGGGACGTGGGGCCAACGTCCTGACTTTC.

This chain joins TRBV18 and TRBJ1-1, with a possible D match to TRBD1 (5 bases). The CDR3 loop spans 15 amino acids. CDR1 is KGHSH, CDR2 LQKENI, per germline. V was pared by 4 bases and J by 0 bases, with 12 bases between. Here the CDR3 DNA reads TGTGCCAGCTCACTAGGGGACGTTGTGAACACTGAAGCTTTCTTT. Protein sequence: CASSLGDVVNTEAFF. Combining the CDR3 with reference TRBV18 and TRBJ1-1 gives the whole variable domain NAGVMQNPRHLVRRRGQEARLRCSPMKGHSHVYWYRQLPEEGLKFMVYLQKENIIDESGMPKERFSAEFPKEGPSILRIQQVVRGDSAAYFCASSLGDVVNTEAFFGQGTRLTVV.

This clone turned up a few times. This chain connects TRBV7-9 to TRBJ2-5; D is undetermined. Germline lookup yields CDR1 SEHNR and CDR2 FQNEAQ (reference sequence). V lost 5 bases and J 6 bases, leaving 16 bases between the germline ends. CDR3 length: 14 residues. CDR3 loop: CASSLPGVRKTQYF. For the CDR3, the DNA is TGTGCCAGCAGCCTTCCGGGTGTTCGGAAGACCCAGTACTTC.

The chain has TRBV15 and TRBJ2-5; D is undetermined. From germline, CDR1 is LNHNV and CDR2 YYDKDF (reference sequence). The CDR3 runs 12 residues. V lost 0 bases and J lost 5, with 4 bases in between. CDR3 in DNA: TGTGCCACCAGCAGAGATCGGGAGACCCAGTACTTC. This gives the protein CATSRDRETQYF.

This clone was observed a handful of times. V gene TRBV6-5 combines with J gene TRBJ2-7, with a possible D match to TRBD1 (7 bases). With 6 bases removed from V and 6 bases from J, the gap between germline ends came to 15 bases. The length of the CDR3 is 13 residues. In germline, CDR1 is MNHEY, CDR2 SVGAGI. The CDR3 protein is CASSARGAGEQYF. The CDR3 DNA reads TGTGCCAGCAGCGCCAGGGGGGCAGGCGAGCAGTACTTC.

The V and J genes are TRBV10-1 and TRBJ1-2; no definite D call. The CDR3 has 16 residues. V dropped 8 bases and J dropped 3 bases, with 22 bases sitting between them. Germline CDR1 is WNHNN and CDR2 is SYGVQD (reference sequence). For the CDR3, the DNA is TGCGCCAGCCTGTACAGTTCCCGACTTCCATACTATGGCTACACCTTC. Translation gives CASLYSSRLPYYGYTF.

Only a few counts were recorded for this clone. V is TRBV29-1 and J is TRBJ2-1; a weak D match, TRBD2 (6 bases). This CDR3 spans 15 amino acids. V lost 3 bases, J lost 0 bases, and 12 bases lay in between. Germline V lookup: CDR1 SQVTM, CDR2 ANQGSEA. CDR3 sequence reads: CSVEVLAISYNEQFF. DNA for the CDR3: TGCAGCGTTGAGGTTCTAGCGATCTCCTACAATGAGCAGTTCTTC.

The chain has TRBV18 and TRBJ2-1; no firm D call. The V gene's germline CDR1 is KGHSH and CDR2 LQKENI. CDR3 length: 14 amino acids. V was clipped by 3 bases and J by 8 bases, with 14 bases between them. The CDR3 loop is CASSPRRGPYEQFF. CDR3 sequence (DNA): TGTGCCAGCTCACCCCGGAGAGGCCCTTATGAGCAGTTCTTC.

The chain uses TRBV4-1 and TRBJ1-1; D ambiguous. This CDR3 spans 14 amino acids. Germline V gene data show CDR1 as MGHRA and CDR2 as YSYEKL. With 3 bases removed from V and 1 base from J, the gap between germline ends came to 9 bases. The CDR3 DNA reads as TGCGCCAGCAGCCAGAGGAGCCCGAACACTGAAGCTTTCTTT. It codes for CASSQRSPNTEAFF.

This chain links TRBV19 with TRBJ1-2; the D gene is possibly TRBD1 (5 bases). V dropped 3 bases and J dropped 5 bases, with 13 bases sitting between them. From germline, CDR1 is LNHDA and CDR2 SQIVND (reference sequence). This CDR3 spans 14 amino acids. DNA of the CDR3: TGTGCCAGTAGTATCCCGGGGACGGAGTATGGCTACACCTTC. Translation: CASSIPGTEYGYTF.

The chain is built from TRBV5-5 and TRBJ1-1; D possibly corresponds to TRBD1 (5 bases). V was cut by 0 bases and J by 2 bases, with 11 bases left in between. This CDR3 contains 15 residues. In germline, CDR1 is SGHKS, CDR2 YYEKEE (reference sequence). DNA of the CDR3: TGTGCCAGCAGCTTGGTTCCGGGACCCAACACTGAAGCTTTCTTT. Translated: CASSLVPGPNTEAFF.

The chain combines TRBV6-5 with TRBJ1-4; the D gene is possibly TRBD1 (6 bases). The germline V gene encodes CDR1 MNHEY and CDR2 SVGAGI. V was shortened by 8 bases and J by 7 bases, with 14 bases between the two germline ends. This CDR3 is built from 13 residues. CDR3 sequence: CASGRGRGEKLFF. CDR3 DNA sequence: TGTGCCAGCGGCAGGGGTCGGGGTGAAAAACTGTTTTTT.

This sequence joins TRBV7-3 and TRBJ2-2; D gene uncertain. Looked up from germline, CDR1 is SGHTA and CDR2 is FQGTGA. Trimming took off 2 bases at V and 7 bases at J, with 8 bases between the two ends. This CDR3 is 13 amino acids long. The CDR3 sequence is CASSLGGGGELFF. DNA for the CDR3: TGTGCCAGCAGCTTAGGCGGCGGCGGGGAGCTGTTTTTT.

V and J are TRBV30 and TRBJ2-1, with D possibly being TRBD2 (5 bases). The V gene's germline CDR1 is GTSNPN and CDR2 SVGIG (reference sequence). V was cut by 0 bases and J by 10 bases, with 10 bases left in between. The CDR3 has 12 residues. The chain's CDR3 is CAWSVLGGEQFF. In DNA, the CDR3 is TGTGCCTGGAGTGTACTAGGCGGGGAGCAGTTCTTC.